This T cell receptor beta chain was identified during a study of TIL therapy for anti-PD-1-resistant metastatic lung cancer. Study-wide background: Median tumor PD-L1 proportion score was roughly 5.9%.

Sequencing used immunoSEQ v3. Profiled with immunoSEQ multiplex PCR; TCRdb holds only in-frame clones, not every one. Among approximately 20,000 clones listed, 60% to 85% were seen once. A remark on this clone: Its matching antigen is unknown.

Study-wide findings and caveats: Patients were highly selected, enriched for treatment-naive, never-smoker and oncogene-addicted cases. TIL clonotype persistence in blood showed no apparent association with response.

V shed 1 base and J 1 base; nucleotides not matched to a gene: 2. CDR1 and CDR2 (germline): MNHNS, SASEGT. The CDR3 sequence is 15 residues long. Time point meaning: pre-treatment sample, taken before nivolumab and TIL therapy. Adults with stage 4 NSCLC were enrolled in a phase I trial. The chain joins TRBV6-1 to TRBJ2-7, with 9 nucleotides matching TRBD1. The receptor was derived from a person aged 25 to 80 with non-small cell lung cancer. Material: blood, obtained at baseline. The CDR3 DNA follows: TGTGCCAGCAGTGAAGTGGGGACAGGGTCCTACGAGCAGTACTTC. Amino acid sequence: CASSEVGTGSYEQYF.